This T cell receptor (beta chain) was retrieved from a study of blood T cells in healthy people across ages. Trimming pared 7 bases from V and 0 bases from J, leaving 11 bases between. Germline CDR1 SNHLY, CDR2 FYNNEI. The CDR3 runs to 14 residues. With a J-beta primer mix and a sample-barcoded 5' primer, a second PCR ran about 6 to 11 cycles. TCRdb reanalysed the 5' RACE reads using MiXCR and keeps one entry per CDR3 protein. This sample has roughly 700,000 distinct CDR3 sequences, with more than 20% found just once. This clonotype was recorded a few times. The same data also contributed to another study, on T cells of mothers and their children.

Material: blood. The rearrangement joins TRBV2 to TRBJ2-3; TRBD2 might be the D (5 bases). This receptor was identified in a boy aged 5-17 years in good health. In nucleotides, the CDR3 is TGTGCCAGCACCGGACTTCTAAGCACAGATACGCAGTATTTT. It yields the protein CASTGLLSTDTQYF.